This is a list of T cell receptor beta chains from one sample in a study of T-cell reconstitution after alpha-beta-depleted transplantation in children. TCRdb reprocessed the PCR reads via MiXCR and lists one record per CDR3 protein. The sample contains around 370,000 distinct CDR3 sequences, 10% to 13% of which appear only once. The specimen was PBMCs from the stem cell graft donor, collected from the stem cell graft. These receptor sequences come from a human donor who donated a stem cell graft to a child with acute lymphoblastic leukemia. Both conserved end residues are part of each CDR3. Each record gives: J gene, D gene, clone size, V gene, CDR3 DNA, CDR3 protein. D genes are given only for firm matches. Size is omitted from some rows. Given values are once, few, many or a class for expanded clones.

TRBJ1-2,TRBD1,.,TRBV6-5,TGTGCCAGCAGCCCGACAGGGAATGGCTACACCTTC,CASSPTGNGYTF
TRBJ1-5,.,.,TRBV28,TGTGCCAGCAGTTTATTGACCGGGACCGGCAAGAGGGAGCCCCAGCATTTT,CASSLLTGTGKREPQHF
TRBJ2-7,.,few,TRBV7-2,TGTGCCAGCAGCTTAGCCGGACTAAACTCCCACGAGCAGTACTTC,CASSLAGLNSHEQYF
TRBJ1-3,.,few,TRBV5-1,TGCGCCAGCAGCTTGAAATTTGCAGGGACTGGAAACACCATATATTTT,CASSLKFAGTGNTIYF
TRBJ2-7,TRBD1,.,TRBV5-1,TGCGCCAGCAGCTTGGTGGGACAGGGGCAGTACTTC,CASSLVGQGQYF
TRBJ2-1,TRBD2,few,TRBV4-3,TGCGCCAGCAGCCAAGCCAGGACTAGCGGCAACAATGAGCAGTTCTTC,CASSQARTSGNNEQFF
TRBJ2-3,TRBD2,many,TRBV27,TGTGCCAGCAGGCGCCTAGCGGGAGGACCCCCCACAGATACGCAGTATTTT,CASRRLAGGPPTDTQYF
TRBJ2-7,.,few,TRBV18,TGTGCCAGCTCACCACCGATCAGGCACGAGCAGTACTTC,CASSPPIRHEQYF
TRBJ2-2,TRBD1,few,TRBV7-9,TGTGCCAGCAGCCCTAGGACAGGGGTGAACACCGGGGAGCTGTTTTTT,CASSPRTGVNTGELFF
TRBJ2-2,TRBD2,many,TRBV7-9,TGTGCCAGCAGCCCACGACTAGCGGTCACCGGGGAGCTGTTTTTT,CASSPRLAVTGELFF
TRBJ2-1,TRBD2,few,TRBV5-1,TGCGCCAGCAGCCCCCGGACTAGTTCCAATGAGCAGTTCTTC,CASSPRTSSNEQFF
TRBJ2-7,TRBD2,many,TRBV4-1,TGTGCCAGCAGCTTGAGGACTAGCGGCTACGAGCAGTACTTC,CASSLRTSGYEQYF
TRBJ1-2,.,few,TRBV19,TGTGCCAGTAGTATAGACAGGTACTATGGCTACACCTTC,CASSIDRYYGYTF
TRBJ2-3,TRBD2,once,TRBV7-3,TGTGCCAGCAGCTCCAGCAAGCGGGAGGGGACGGATACGCAGTATTTT,CASSSSKREGTDTQYF
TRBJ2-1,TRBD1,many,TRBV7-6,TGTGCCAGCAGCTTAGCTCAGGGGGCTATGGATGAGCAGTTCTTC,CASSLAQGAMDEQFF
TRBJ1-5,TRBD1,many,TRBV5-5,TGTGCCAGCAGCTTGGTTCAGGGGGACTCGCTACAGCATTTT,CASSLVQGDSLQHF
TRBJ2-1,.,few,TRBV29-1,TGCAGCGTTGAAGGCTTCGGTCGGGATGAGCAGTTCTTC,CSVEGFGRDEQFF
TRBJ2-1,.,.,TRBV3-1,.,CAICLGDEGLAEYSCEQFF
TRBJ2-1,TRBD2,few,TRBV5-1,TGCGCCAGCAGCTTGGGGACTAGCCAAGGTAATGAGCAGTTCTTC,CASSLGTSQGNEQFF
TRBJ2-7,.,.,TRBV28,TGTGCCAGCACCTGGAGCTCCTACGAGCAGTACTTC,CASTWSSYEQYF
TRBJ2-7,TRBD2,.,TRBV20-1,TGCAGTGCTAGAGGGCAGAGACTAGCGGGCCCTTTTAGCTCCTACGAGCAGTACTTC,CSARGQRLAGPFSSYEQYF
TRBJ2-7,.,many,TRBV7-2,TGTGCCAGCAGCGTCGGCTCGGGGCTGTCCTACGAGCAGTACTTC,CASSVGSGLSYEQYF
TRBJ2-2,.,.,TRBV27,TGTGCCAGCAACCAACGGGCTAGCTGGACCGGGGAGCTGTTTTTT,CASNQRASWTGELFF
TRBJ2-1,.,.,TRBV5-1,TGCGCCAGCAGCTTGGAAGGGGGAGGGCCGGGTGAGCAGTTCTTC,CASSLEGGGPGEQFF
TRBJ2-7,TRBD2,.,TRBV6-2/TRBV6-3,TGTGCCAGCAGTTACCCCCTGACTAGCGTACAGTACGAGCAGTACTTC,CASSYPLTSVQYEQYF
TRBJ2-4,.,few,TRBV18,TGTGCCAGCTCACCAGAGTTACGCGACATTCAGTACTTC,CASSPELRDIQYF
TRBJ2-1,.,few,TRBV20-1,TGCAGTGCGGAGACAAGGCCAGACAATGAGCAGTTCTTC,CSAETRPDNEQFF
TRBJ2-1,TRBD2,.,TRBV12-3/TRBV12-4,TGTGCCAGCAGCGCCGGGACTAGACAGTTCTTC,CASSAGTRQFF
TRBJ2-1,TRBD1,few,TRBV7-7,TGTGCTAGCGGACAGGGGGAGTACAGTGAGCAGTTCTTC,CASGQGEYSEQFF
TRBJ2-1,.,.,TRBV13,TGTGCCAGCAGCTTCGGGAAGGACAATGAGCAGTTCTTC,CASSFGKDNEQFF
TRBJ2-3,.,.,TRBV29-1,TGCAGCGTCTCACAGGAATTACCAGATACGCAGTATTTT,CSVSQELPDTQYF
TRBJ2-2,.,.,TRBV6-2/TRBV6-3,TGTGCCAGCAATGGAGGGAGCCGGACCGGGGAGCTGTTTTTT,CASNGGSRTGELFF
TRBJ2-5,.,few,TRBV5-1,TGCGCCAGCAGCTTGCAGGGTCTCCAAGAGACCCAGTACTTC,CASSLQGLQETQYF
TRBJ2-2,TRBD1,few,TRBV7-3,TGTGCCAGCAGCGAAGGGGACAGGGGGACCGGGGAGCTGTTTTTT,CASSEGDRGTGELFF
TRBJ2-3,TRBD2,few,TRBV14,TGTGCCAGCAGCCAAGAATCAACGGGAGGGCCCCCATGGAGCACAGATACGCAGTATTTT,CASSQESTGGPPWSTDTQYF
TRBJ2-1,.,.,TRBV11-2,TGTGCCAGCAGCTCGATACTAGCTGGGGGCGGTGTCGGGCAGTTCTTC,CASSSILAGGGVGQFF
TRBJ1-2,TRBD1,many,TRBV6-1,TGTGCCAGCAGAACGGGGACAGGGGACTATGGCTACACCTTC,CASRTGTGDYGYTF
TRBJ2-5,TRBD1,.,TRBV10-2,TGCGCCAGCACCGAGGGGGCTAGTACTCAAGAGACCCAGTACTTC,CASTEGASTQETQYF
TRBJ2-7,TRBD2,many,TRBV27,TGTGCCAGCAGTGGACTAGCCACAAACTACGAGCAGTACTTC,CASSGLATNYEQYF
TRBJ2-3,TRBD2,.,TRBV5-1,TGCGCCAGCAGCTTGTTGGGACTAGCGGGAGGCTCCACAGATACGCAGTATTTT,CASSLLGLAGGSTDTQYF
TRBJ2-1,TRBD2,few,TRBV20-1,TGCAGTGCTAGGGAAACTAGCGGCAGCTCCTACAATGAGCAGTTCTTC,CSARETSGSSYNEQFF
TRBJ2-3,TRBD2,.,TRBV7-9,TGTGCCAGCAGCGGAAACCGGGAGGGCCGCCCCACAGATACGCAGTATTTT,CASSGNREGRPTDTQYF
TRBJ2-2,.,many,TRBV7-2,TGTGCCAGCAGATTTCCGGTGGGGGGAGGGAACACCGGGGAGCTGTTTTTT,CASRFPVGGGNTGELFF
TRBJ2-2,.,.,TRBV10-3,TGTGGCATCAGTGAGTCTGCACGGGGGATTCGGAACACCGGGGAGCTGTTTTTT,CGISESARGIRNTGELFF
TRBJ2-5,TRBD2,.,TRBV12-3/TRBV12-4,TGTGCCAGCAGGGGGACTAGCGACCAAGAGACCCAGTACTTC,CASRGTSDQETQYF
TRBJ2-5,.,many,TRBV28,TGTGCCAGCAGTTCTAGGGACCGCCAAGAGACCCAGTACTTC,CASSSRDRQETQYF
TRBJ1-2,.,many,TRBV6-2/TRBV6-3,TGTGCCAGCAGTTACAAGGACAACTATGGCTACACCTTC,CASSYKDNYGYTF
TRBJ2-7,TRBD2,few,TRBV5-1,TGCGCCAGCAGCCCGGGGCCTATTACTAGCGGGGACTCCTACGAGCAGTACTTC,CASSPGPITSGDSYEQYF
TRBJ2-7,.,once,TRBV4-3,TGCGCCAGCAGCCAAGATAGAAACGGGAGAGGCTCCTACGAGCAGTACTTC,CASSQDRNGRGSYEQYF
TRBJ2-7,TRBD2,.,TRBV4-3,TGCGCCAGCAGCCCTTCTAGCGGGAGCTACGAGCAGTACTTC,CASSPSSGSYEQYF
TRBJ2-2,.,.,TRBV11-2,TGTGCCAGCAGCTTACTTCCGGAACCCACCGGGGAGCTGTTTTTT,CASSLLPEPTGELFF
TRBJ2-1,TRBD2,few,TRBV27,TGTGCCAGCAGTTTTATACTAGCGGGAGTAGATGAGCAGTTCTTC,CASSFILAGVDEQFF
TRBJ2-3,TRBD2,few,TRBV5-1,TGCGCCAGCAGCATCTGGACTAGCGGGAGCCGCACAGATACGCAGTATTTT,CASSIWTSGSRTDTQYF
TRBJ2-7,TRBD1,few,TRBV7-2,TGTGCCAGCAGCCTTCTTCCGGACAGGGTTCGCTACGAGCAGTACTTC,CASSLLPDRVRYEQYF
TRBJ1-2,TRBD1,many,TRBV20-1,TGCAGTGCTCAAAGACAGGACAGGGAACGTGGCTACACCTTC,CSAQRQDRERGYTF
TRBJ2-7,.,.,TRBV6-2/TRBV6-3,TGTGCCAGCAGGCGGAGTTTCTACGAGCAGTACTTC,CASRRSFYEQYF